This T cell receptor (beta chain) was found in a study of OX40 agonist ivuxolimab in advanced cancers. In terms of the full investigation: Ivuxolimab was an agonistic, fully human IgG2 monoclonal antibody directed against OX40 (CD134), a costimulatory receptor. Partial responses occurred in three dose-escalation patients, of whom one had hepatocellular carcinoma and two had cutaneous melanoma. The paper covers the monotherapy dose-escalation part of the phase I ivuxolimab trial, which included N ≈ 57 patients. Intravenous ivuxolimab was administered to patients every 2 weeks at six dose levels: 0.01, 0.1, 0.3, 1.5, 3 and 10 mg/kg. In the dose-escalation cohort, approximately 82% of patients were male, and the mean age was approximately 55 years, with a range of roughly 23 to 85. Prior anti-PD-1, anti-PD-L1 or anti-CTLA-4 therapy was permitted, and about two fifths of dose-escalation patients had received checkpoint inhibitors. The point of sequencing TCRbeta in the periphery was to test whether ivuxolimab changed TCR sequence diversity and drove clonal T-cell expansion. Of the approximately 50 patients in dose escalation, about 20 had hepatocellular carcinoma, some 15 had melanoma, 9 had renal cell carcinoma and 9 had head and neck cancer.

CDR1 and CDR2 are drawn from the germline V gene: ENHRY, SYGVKD. Inclusive of the bounding cysteine and phenylalanine, the CDR3 is 14 residues long. Kept here is only the CDR3 DNA, which spans 42 bases and is read in frame from base 1. V is pruned by 4 bases and J by 2 bases, leaving 4 bases of the junction without a gene match. Here is what the overall study found, with its caveats: Antigen specificity was not determined for the clonally expanded peripheral T cells. Low levels of normalized T-cell clonal expansion were also seen in some nonresponding patients. Clonal expansion of both CD4+ and CD8+ blood T cells was observed from baseline to week 6 at doses 0.1 to 3.0 mg/kg. After ivuxolimab, expanded clones were on average more numerous among CD8+ T cells than among CD4+ T cells. In partial responders in the 0.1-3.0 mg/kg groups, normalized peripheral clonal expansion was found to be among the lowest, especially among CD8+ T cells.

Turning to this clone: Which antigen it targets is not known. No quality values exist for individual bases; no much larger clone is one base distant.

The trial excluded patients who had a history of autoimmune disease or who were on systemic immunosuppression. Peripheral blood for TCR sequencing was drawn from every dose cohort at baseline, at cycle 4 day 1 and at cycle 7 day 1. Samples were obtained from an open-label, multicenter, first-in-human phase I dose-escalation trial of ivuxolimab. The trial enrolled adults with locally advanced or metastatic head and neck squamous cell, hepatocellular, melanoma or renal cell carcinoma. CD4+ and CD8+ T cells were sorted separately from peripheral blood before TCR sequencing. To sequence the TCRbeta CDR3 region, genomic DNA was isolated from the sorted cells. The immunoSEQ Assay was used for sequencing of TCRbeta CDR3 regions. Sourced from immuneACCESS, this table was stored by TCRdb with only in-frame sequences that have V and J called. A share of the clones is absent; for the studies checked, an unresolved V gene accounts for under half, and the remainder has no known explanation. Within this sample are fewer than 25,000 clones, with around 85% of them counted one time only. The ten biggest clones cover about 15% of the sample.

The sequence links TRBV10-3 to TRBJ1-2; TRBD1 aligns with 7 central bases. Sequencing used CD4+ or CD8+ T cells sorted from blood, obtained in a trial of the OX40 agonist ivuxolimab. The TCR sequence derives from an adult with an advanced solid tumor such as melanoma, head and neck, liver or kidney cancer. The DNA sequence is given as TGTGCCATCAGTGGGGCACAGGGGAACTATGGCTACACCTTC. Its amino acids are CAISGAQGNYGYTF.